This T cell receptor (beta chain) was recorded in a study of blood T cell repertoires in COVID-19. Whole-study context: Material from acute and convalescent COVID-19 was sourced from the United States, Italy and Spain. T cells, B-cell-depleted T cells, or PBMCs provided the cDNA or gDNA that served as material.

V lost 4 bases, J lost 9 bases, and 10 bases stayed unmatched. Per the germline V gene, CDR1 is LGHDT and CDR2 is YNNKEL (reference sequence). CDR3 length: 16 residues. As originally analysed: Cell counts per sample came from amplifying reference gene primers. Profiled with immunoSEQ multiplex PCR; TCRdb holds only in-frame clones, not every one. For V, J and clone size, that table is used; D and trimming come from the DNA. The sample has over 85,000 clones; around 79% are singletons. The TCR originated in a woman older than 75 with active or convalescent COVID-19. This chain connects TRBV3-1 (or the pseudogene TRBV3-2) to TRBJ2-1; 12 bases align to TRBD2. The sample comprised peripheral blood. CDR3 in amino acids: CASSPSASGRAGEQFF. The CDR3 nucleotides are TGTGCCAGCAGCCCCAGCGCTAGCGGGAGGGCTGGTGAGCAGTTCTTC.